This T cell receptor beta chain was identified during a study of blood T cell repertoires in COVID-19. The overall study: Sites in the United States, Italy and Spain provided acute and convalescent COVID-19 samples.

Germline V lookup: CDR1 MNHEY, CDR2 SMNVEV (reference sequence). The length of the CDR3 is 13 residues. Trimming left V 3 bases short and J 7 bases short, with 7 bases between. How the authors handled the data: The assay estimated nucleated cells by amplifying reference gene primers. Repertoires were generated with immunoSEQ multiplex PCR, while TCRdb's copy carries only in-frame clones and drops some. The V and J calls and clone size come from that table; D and trimming were worked out from the DNA. The data contain about 230,000 clones, under 90% of them singletons. Patients in Seattle were enrolled during active infection, then followed longitudinally.

The chain carries TRBV27 and TRBJ1-6; D not certain. Sequencing was done on a sample of peripheral blood. The receptor comes from a man aged 45-60 years with COVID-19, enrolled during active disease. CDR3 region: CASSLEWNSPLHF. As DNA, the CDR3 is TGTGCCAGCAGTTTGGAGTGGAATTCACCCCTCCACTTT.